The rows below give T cell receptor beta chains drawn from one sample of a study of blood T cells in healthy people across ages. TCRdb reanalysed the 5' RACE reads using MiXCR and keeps one entry per CDR3 protein. The sample consists of approximately 1,700,000 distinct CDR3 sequences, approximately 40% of them appearing once. Sample: blood. These TCRs come from a human donor in good health. The CDR3 runs from the conserved cysteine through the conserved F or W. Each record gives: V gene, CDR3 protein.

>TRBV2
CASSEQGWPKAFF
>TRBV7-9
CASSPGASKSDNEQFF
>TRBV6-2/TRBV6-3
CASRREGSEAFF
>TRBV7-9
CASRDRGIQYF
>TRBV20-1
CSARATGTVYNEQFF
>TRBV27
CASWDSSYNSPLHF
>TRBV7-3
CASSQSGAANEKLFF
>TRBV5-1
CASSLSLYLLDTQYF
>TRBV28
CASSFATGRPYEQYF
>TRBV5-5
CASSMLQGVTNTEAFF
>TRBV7-8
CASSATSRPETQYF
>TRBV6-4
CARSDSETNSNEQFF
>TRBV12-3/TRBV12-4
CASSSLGGYTF
>TRBV3-1
CASSPNMDEQFF
>TRBV7-2
CASSLSGDAEAFF
>TRBV10-3
CAISDRQGEGQPQHF
>TRBV6-5
CASRTGPLNTGELFF
>TRBV7-9
CASSSPGTDYQFF
>TRBV7-2
CASGRTPTNYGYTF
>TRBV7-3
CASSLAGQQGYEQYF
>TRBV2
CASLLDLGGVLNTEAFF
>TRBV29-1
CSVDPGAEDTQYF
>TRBV5-1
CASSLEWTANEQYF
>TRBV7-9
CASSFGGMSTEAFF
>TRBV10-3
CAILGKTNYGYTF